This TCR beta chain was observed in a study of T-cell memory formation after mild COVID-19. The CDR3 spans 14 residues. Trimming took 1 base from V and 2 from J; bases not matched to a gene: 0. From the 5' RACE reads, TCRdb called clonotypes with MiXCR, one entry per CDR3 protein. Of 300,000 to 400,000 distinct CDR3 sequences in the sample, around 28% were seen once. Specimen: PBMCs or a T cell subset sorted from them (not recorded which). The rearrangement uses TRBV12-3 or TRBV12-4 and TRBJ2-5; TRBD1 aligns across 8 bases. The receptor was isolated from an adult woman who had mild COVID-19 (a few samples of this study predate the infection). Cell type and time point are not known. Written as DNA, the CDR3 is TGTGCCAGCAGTTTAGGGGACAGGCAAGAGACCCAGTACTTC. Protein: CASSLGDRQETQYF.